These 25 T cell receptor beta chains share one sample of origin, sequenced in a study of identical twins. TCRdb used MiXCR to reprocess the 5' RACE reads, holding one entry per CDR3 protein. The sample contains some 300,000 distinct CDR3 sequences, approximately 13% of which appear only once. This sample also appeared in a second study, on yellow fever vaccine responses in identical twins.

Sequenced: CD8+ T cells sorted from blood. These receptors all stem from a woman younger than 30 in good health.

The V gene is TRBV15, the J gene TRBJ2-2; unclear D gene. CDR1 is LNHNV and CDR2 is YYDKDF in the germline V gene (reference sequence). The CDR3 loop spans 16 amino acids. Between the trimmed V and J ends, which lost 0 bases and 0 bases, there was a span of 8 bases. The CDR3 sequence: CATSREWSSNTGELFF. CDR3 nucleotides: TGTGCCACCAGCAGAGAGTGGAGCTCGAACACCGGGGAGCTGTTTTTT.

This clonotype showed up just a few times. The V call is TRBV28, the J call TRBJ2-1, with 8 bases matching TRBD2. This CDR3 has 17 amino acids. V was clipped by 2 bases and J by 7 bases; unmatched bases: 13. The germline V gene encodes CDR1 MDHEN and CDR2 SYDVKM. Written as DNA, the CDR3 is TGTGCCAGCAGTTTAGGGGTGGGACTAGTGTCTGGGAATGAGCAGTTCTTC. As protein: CASSLGVGLVSGNEQFF.

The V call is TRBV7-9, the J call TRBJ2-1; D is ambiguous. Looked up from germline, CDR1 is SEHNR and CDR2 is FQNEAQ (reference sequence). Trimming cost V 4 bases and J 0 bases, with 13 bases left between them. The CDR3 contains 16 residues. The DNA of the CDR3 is TGTGCCAGCAGCTACAGTACAGAGAGCTCCTACAATGAGCAGTTCTTC. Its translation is CASSYSTESSYNEQFF.

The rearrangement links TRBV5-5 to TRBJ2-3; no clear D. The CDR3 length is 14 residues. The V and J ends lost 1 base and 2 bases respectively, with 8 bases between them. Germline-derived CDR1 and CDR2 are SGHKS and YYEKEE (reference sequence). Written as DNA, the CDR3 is TGTGCCAGCAGCTTGTTTGGCAACACAGATACGCAGTATTTT. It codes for CASSLFGNTDTQYF.

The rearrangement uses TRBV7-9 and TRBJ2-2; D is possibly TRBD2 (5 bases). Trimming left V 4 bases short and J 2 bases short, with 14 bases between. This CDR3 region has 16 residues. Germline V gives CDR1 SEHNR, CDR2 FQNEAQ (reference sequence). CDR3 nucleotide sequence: TGTGCCAGCAGCTCACCTTTGACGGGAAACACCGGGGAGCTGTTTTTT. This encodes CASSSPLTGNTGELFF.

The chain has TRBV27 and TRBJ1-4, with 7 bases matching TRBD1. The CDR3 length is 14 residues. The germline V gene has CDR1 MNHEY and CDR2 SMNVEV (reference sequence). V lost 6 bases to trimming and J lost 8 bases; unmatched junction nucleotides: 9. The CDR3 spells CASSGDREAEKLFF. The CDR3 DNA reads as TGTGCCAGCAGCGGTGACAGGGAAGCGGAAAAACTGTTTTTT.

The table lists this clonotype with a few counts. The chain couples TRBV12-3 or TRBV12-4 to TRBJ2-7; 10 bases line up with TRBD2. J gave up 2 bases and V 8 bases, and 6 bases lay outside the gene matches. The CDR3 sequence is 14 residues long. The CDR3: CASLQAGGAYEQYF. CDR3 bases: TGTGCCAGCTTACAAGCGGGAGGGGCCTACGAGCAGTACTTC.

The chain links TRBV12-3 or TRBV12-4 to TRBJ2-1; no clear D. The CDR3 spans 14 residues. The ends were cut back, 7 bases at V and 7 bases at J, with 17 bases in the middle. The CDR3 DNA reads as TGTGCCAGCAATTCTCCCCCGACTCGGAATGAGCAGTTCTTC. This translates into CASNSPPTRNEQFF.

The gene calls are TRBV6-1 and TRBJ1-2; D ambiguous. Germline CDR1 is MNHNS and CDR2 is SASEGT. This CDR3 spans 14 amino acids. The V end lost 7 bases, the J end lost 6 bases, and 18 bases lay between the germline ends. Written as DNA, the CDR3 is TGTGCCAGCAATGAGATAACCAAGCTCAATGGCTACACCTTC. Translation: CASNEITKLNGYTF.

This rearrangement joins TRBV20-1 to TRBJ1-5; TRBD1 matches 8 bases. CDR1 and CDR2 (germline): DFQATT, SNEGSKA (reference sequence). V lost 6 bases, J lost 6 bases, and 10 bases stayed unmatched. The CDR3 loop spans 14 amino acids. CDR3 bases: TGCAGTGCGCCGGACAGGGACGGGGGTCAGCCCCAGCATTTT. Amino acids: CSAPDRDGGQPQHF.

The CDR3, as DNA: TGCAGTGCCCCTAGACTAGCGGGAGAGAACGAGCAGTACTTC. It codes for CSAPRLAGENEQYF. This chain connects TRBV20-1 to TRBJ2-7; TRBD2 agrees at 12 bases. Losses at the gene ends were 6 bases for V and 5 bases for J; bases not matched to a gene: 8. The CDR3 length is 14 residues. Germline values: CDR1 DFQATT, CDR2 SNEGSKA (reference sequence).

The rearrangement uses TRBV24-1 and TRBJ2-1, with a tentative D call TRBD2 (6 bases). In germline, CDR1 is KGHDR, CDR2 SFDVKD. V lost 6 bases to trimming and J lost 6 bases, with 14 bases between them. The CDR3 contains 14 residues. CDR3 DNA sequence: TGTGCCACCAGTAGGACGGAGGGGATCAATGAGCAGTTCTTC. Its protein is CATSRTEGINEQFF.

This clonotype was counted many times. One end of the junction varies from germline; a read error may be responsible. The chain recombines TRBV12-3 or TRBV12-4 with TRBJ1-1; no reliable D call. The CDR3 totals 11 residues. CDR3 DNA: TGTGCCAGCAGTTCAGGACCCCCGGAAGTCTTT. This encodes CASSSGPPEVF.

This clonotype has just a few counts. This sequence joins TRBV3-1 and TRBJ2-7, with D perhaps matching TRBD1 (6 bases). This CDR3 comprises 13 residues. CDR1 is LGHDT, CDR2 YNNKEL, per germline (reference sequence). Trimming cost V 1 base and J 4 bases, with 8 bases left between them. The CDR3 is CASSQGDMYEQYV. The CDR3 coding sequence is TGTGCCAGCAGCCAAGGGGACATGTACGAGCAGTACGTC.

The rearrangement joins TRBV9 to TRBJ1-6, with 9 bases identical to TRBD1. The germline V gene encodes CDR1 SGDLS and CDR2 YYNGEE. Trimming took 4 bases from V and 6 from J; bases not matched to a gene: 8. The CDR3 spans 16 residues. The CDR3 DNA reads TGTGCCAGCAGCCTTACCGGGACAGGGCTTAATTCACCCCTCCACTTT. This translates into CASSLTGTGLNSPLHF.

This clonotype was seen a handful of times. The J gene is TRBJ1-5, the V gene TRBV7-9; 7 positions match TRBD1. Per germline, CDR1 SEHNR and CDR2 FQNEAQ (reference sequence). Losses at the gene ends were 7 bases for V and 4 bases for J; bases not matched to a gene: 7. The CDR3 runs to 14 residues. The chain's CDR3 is CASIPDRPNQPQHF. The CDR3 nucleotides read TGTGCCAGCATCCCGGACAGGCCTAATCAGCCCCAGCATTTT. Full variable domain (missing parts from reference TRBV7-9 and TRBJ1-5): DTGVSQNPRHKITKRGQNVTFRCDPISEHNRLYWYRQTLGQGPEFLTYFQNEAQLEKSRLLSDRFSAERPKGSFSTLEIQRTEQGDSAMYLCASIPDRPNQPQHFGDGTRLSIL.

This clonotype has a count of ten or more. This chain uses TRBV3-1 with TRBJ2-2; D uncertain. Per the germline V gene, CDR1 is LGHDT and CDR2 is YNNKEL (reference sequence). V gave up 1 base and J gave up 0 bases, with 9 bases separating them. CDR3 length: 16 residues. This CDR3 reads CASSQVSRANTGELFF. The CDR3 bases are TGTGCCAGCAGCCAAGTTTCCAGAGCGAACACCGGGGAGCTGTTTTTT.

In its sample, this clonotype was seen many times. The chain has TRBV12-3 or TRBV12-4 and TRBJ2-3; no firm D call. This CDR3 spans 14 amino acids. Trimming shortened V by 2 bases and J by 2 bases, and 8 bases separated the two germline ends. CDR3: CASSLFRFTDTQYF. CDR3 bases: TGTGCCAGCAGTTTATTCCGTTTCACAGATACGCAGTATTTT.

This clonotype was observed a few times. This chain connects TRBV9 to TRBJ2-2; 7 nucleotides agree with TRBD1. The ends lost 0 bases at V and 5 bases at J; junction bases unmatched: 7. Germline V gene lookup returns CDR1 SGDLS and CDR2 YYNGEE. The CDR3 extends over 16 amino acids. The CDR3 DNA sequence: TGTGCCAGCAGCGTAGGACGACAGGGAATTACCGGGGAGCTGTTTTTT. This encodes CASSVGRQGITGELFF.

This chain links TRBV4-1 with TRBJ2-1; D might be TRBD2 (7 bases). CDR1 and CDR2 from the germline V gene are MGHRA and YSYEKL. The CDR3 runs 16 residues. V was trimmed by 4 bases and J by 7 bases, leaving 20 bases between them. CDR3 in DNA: TGCGCCAGCAGCCCGCCCGGGGGGCCCCCGTTAAATGAGCAGTTCTTC. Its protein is CASSPPGGPPLNEQFF.

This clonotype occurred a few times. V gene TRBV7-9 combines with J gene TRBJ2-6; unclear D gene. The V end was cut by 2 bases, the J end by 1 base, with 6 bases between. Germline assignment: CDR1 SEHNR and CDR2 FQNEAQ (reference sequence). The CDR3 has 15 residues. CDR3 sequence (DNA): TGTGCCAGCAGCTTACGGCGGTCTGGGGCCAACGTCCTGACTTTC. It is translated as CASSLRRSGANVLTF.

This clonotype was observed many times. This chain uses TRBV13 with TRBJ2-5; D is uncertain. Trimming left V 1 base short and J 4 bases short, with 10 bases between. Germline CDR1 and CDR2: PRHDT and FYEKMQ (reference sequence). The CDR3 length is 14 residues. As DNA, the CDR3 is TGTGCCAGCAGCTTAGAGAACAGACCAGAGACCCAGTACTTC. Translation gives CASSLENRPETQYF.

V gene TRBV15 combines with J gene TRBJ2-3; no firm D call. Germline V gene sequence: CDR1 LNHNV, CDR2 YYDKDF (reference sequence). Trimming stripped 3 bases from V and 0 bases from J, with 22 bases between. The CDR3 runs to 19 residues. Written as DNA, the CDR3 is TGTGCCACCAGCAGGTACCCCGCCCAGTCCTTAACTAGCACAGATACGCAGTATTTT. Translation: CATSRYPAQSLTSTDTQYF.

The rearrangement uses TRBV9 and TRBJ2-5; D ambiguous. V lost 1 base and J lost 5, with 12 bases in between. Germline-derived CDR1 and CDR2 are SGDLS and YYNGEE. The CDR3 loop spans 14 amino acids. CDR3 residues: CASSVSAGRETQYF. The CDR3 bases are TGTGCCAGCAGCGTATCAGCAGGCCGGGAGACCCAGTACTTC.

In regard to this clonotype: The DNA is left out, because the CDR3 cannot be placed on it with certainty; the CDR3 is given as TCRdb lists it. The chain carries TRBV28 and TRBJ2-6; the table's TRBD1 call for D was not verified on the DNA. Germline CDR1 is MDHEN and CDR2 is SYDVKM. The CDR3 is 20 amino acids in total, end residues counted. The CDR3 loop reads CASSFVSGPGHPSGANVLTF.